This T cell receptor beta chain emerged from a study of Ad26.COV2.S vaccination and SARS-CoV-2 variants. CDR3 size: 15 residues. Germline assignment: CDR1 SGHTA and CDR2 FQGNSA. V was clipped by 6 bases and J by 6 bases, with 17 bases between them. Method: immunoSEQ multiplex PCR; TCRdb's copy keeps in-frame clones and lacks some. The data hold about 440,000 clones, with 90% observed a single time. Treatment indicated: some 19 received Ad26.COV2.S at low or high dose, single or two shots; about five received placebo; per-sample allocation not given. Specimens were obtained on day 63 following the first vaccine or placebo injection.

The chain links TRBV7-2 to TRBJ2-2; weak D call: TRBD1 (5 bases). This specimen was peripheral blood, taken in a trial of Ad26.COV2.S vaccine versus placebo. The receptor was derived from a person aged 18 to 59 who received the Ad26.COV2.S COVID-19 vaccine or a placebo. Here the CDR3 DNA reads TGTGCCAGCAGTCGAAGTTGGGGCGCGTCCGGGGAGCTGTTTTTT. Encoded protein: CASSRSWGASGELFF.